The 23 T cell receptor beta chains presented below share a single source sample, sequenced in a study of T cell repertoires in cytomegalovirus infection (dated by TCRdb to between 2019 and 2020). The treatment or condition label for this specimen denotes: in vitro stimulation with specific CMV peptide epitopes to enrich CMV-specific T cells. Their cognate antigens are unknown. The instrument given in TCRdb is Illumina HiSeq 1500. Using fastp at Q25 and MiXCR, TCRdb reprocessed the public reads and kept productive beta chains. Rows matching on CDR3 protein sequence are summarized as one entry with the most common DNA and genes. Here the sample has 110,000 or so distinct CDR3 sequences; 30% occur a single time. The top ten constitute roughly 40% of the sample. This specimen consisted of CD8+ T cells from cultured PBMCs, obtained from culture after CMV antigen stimulation. All receptors come from a human donor in good health (CMV status not recorded). Some clones in this sample may be carry-over from other donors' samples.

The chain combines TRBV6-1 with TRBJ2-2, with TRBD1 matching over 8 bases. There are 15 residues in the CDR3. The junction had 10 bases not matched to a gene; V was cut back by 10 bases and J by 3 bases. CDR1 MNHNS and CDR2 SASEGT come from the germline V gene. CDR3 sequence reads: CATSLRTGYTGELFF. The DNA of the CDR3 is TGTGCCACCAGCCTACGGACAGGGTACACCGGGGAGCTGTTTTTT.

The rearrangement joins TRBV7-8 to TRBJ1-5, with D hard to call. Germline-derived CDR1 and CDR2 are SGHVS and FQNEAQ. V shed 3 bases and J shed 4 bases, with 10 bases lying between them. This CDR3 spans 14 amino acids. Here the CDR3 reads CASSFLTRNQPQHF. As DNA, the CDR3 is TGTGCCAGCAGCTTCTTGACTAGGAATCAGCCCCAGCATTTT.

V gene TRBV4-1 combines with J gene TRBJ1-1; D call uncertain. V was clipped by 2 bases and J by 1 base, with 5 bases between them. Germline V gene sequence: CDR1 MGHRA, CDR2 YSYEKL. CDR3 size: 13 residues. CDR3: CASSQTENTEAFF. The DNA for the CDR3 is TGCGCCAGCAGCCAAACGGAGAACACTGAAGCTTTCTTT.

This clonotype was detected only a few times. The gene calls are TRBV7-9 and TRBJ1-1, with 8 bases fitting TRBD1. V shed 2 bases, J shed 10 bases, and the junction held 6 bases outside the gene matches. CDR1 and CDR2 (germline): SEHNR, FQNEAQ (reference sequence). CDR3 size: 13 residues. The CDR3 DNA reads as TGTGCCAGCAGCTTACAGGACAGGGTAGGAGCTTTCTTT. The encoded protein is CASSLQDRVGAFF. The whole variable domain, filled in from reference TRBV7-9 and TRBJ1-1, reads DTGVSQNPRHKITKRGQNVTFRCDPISEHNRLYWYRQTLGQGPEFLTYFQNEAQLEKSRLLSDRFSAERPKGSFSTLEIQRTEQGDSAMYLCASSLQDRVGAFFGQGTRLTVV.

The gene calls are TRBV2 and TRBJ1-4; maybe TRBD1 (6 bases). This CDR3 has 19 amino acids. Germline V gene lookup returns CDR1 SNHLY and CDR2 FYNNEI. V was pared by 6 bases and J by 4 bases, with 27 bases between. CDR3 region: CASSDGPGTQEGFNEKLFF. The CDR3 nucleotides read TGTGCCAGCAGCGACGGTCCCGGGACACAGGAGGGGTTTAATGAAAAACTGTTTTTT.

This clonotype was observed at least ten times. This chain joins TRBV6-1 and TRBJ2-7; D uncertain. Between the trimmed V and J ends, which lost 2 bases and 2 bases, there was a span of 7 bases. CDR1 is MNHNS and CDR2 is SASEGT in the germline V gene. The CDR3 totals 13 residues. CDR3 DNA: TGTGCCAGCAGTGAATTCCTAACCTACGAGCAGTACTTC. Translating it yields CASSEFLTYEQYF.

This chain uses TRBV2 with TRBJ2-7, with a weak D call TRBD2 (6 bases). The germline gives CDR1 SNHLY, CDR2 FYNNEI. CDR3 length: 17 residues. With 8 bases removed from V and 0 bases from J, the gap between germline ends came to 23 bases. This CDR3 is CASSDQRGSVSSYEQYF. CDR3 nucleotide sequence: TGTGCCAGCTCAGATCAACGGGGGTCGGTGAGCTCCTACGAGCAGTACTTC. The variable domain in full, completed from reference TRBV2 and TRBJ2-7, reads EPEVTQTPSHQVTQMGQEVILRCVPISNHLYFYWYRQILGQKVEFLVSFYNNEISEKSEIFDDQFSVERPDGSNFTLKIRSTKLEDSAMYFCASSDQRGSVSSYEQYFGPGTRLTVT.

This clonotype was recorded a few times. The genes are TRBV6-6 and TRBJ2-3, with 8 bases lining up with TRBD1. The ends lost 7 bases at V and 2 bases at J; junction bases unmatched: 11. The CDR3 runs 16 residues. Germline V CDR1 and CDR2: MNHNY, SVGAGI (reference sequence). CDR3 loop: CASTLDRDYSTDTQYF. The CDR3 bases are TGTGCCAGCACCCTGGACAGGGATTACTCCACAGATACGCAGTATTTT.

The chain has TRBV6-8 and TRBJ1-5; D is ambiguous. The V end was cut by 5 bases, the J end by 3 bases, with 11 bases between. The CDR3 spans 14 residues. CDR1 is MNHGY and CDR2 is SAAAGT in the germline V gene. CDR3: CASSRGPDNQPQHF. Written as DNA, the CDR3 is TGTGCCAGCAGTAGAGGGCCGGACAATCAGCCCCAGCATTTT.

The V gene is TRBV5-1, the J gene TRBJ2-2, with 12 bases lining up with TRBD2. Germline CDR1 reads SGHRS; CDR2 reads YFSETQ. The CDR3 loop spans 19 amino acids. Trimming at V came to 1 base and at J to 0 bases, leaving 7 bases not matched to a gene. The CDR3 nucleotides are TGCGCCAGCAGCTTGATTACTAGCGGGGGGCCTCCGAACACCGGGGAGCTGTTTTTT. The encoded protein is CASSLITSGGPPNTGELFF.

A few counts support this clonotype. The V call is TRBV7-3, the J call TRBJ2-5; D is possibly TRBD1 (6 bases). Germline assignment: CDR1 SGHTA and CDR2 FQGTGA. The CDR3 runs to 14 residues. V was clipped by 5 bases and J by 4 bases, with 14 bases between them. The CDR3 spells CASSPRQERETQYF. CDR3 DNA sequence: TGTGCCAGCAGCCCGAGACAGGAGAGAGAGACCCAGTACTTC. The whole variable domain, filled in from reference TRBV7-3 and TRBJ2-5, reads GAGVSQTPSNKVTEKGKYVELRCDPISGHTALYWYRQSLGQGPEFLIYFQGTGAADDSGLPNDRFFAVRPEGSVSTLKIQRTERGDSAVYLCASSPRQERETQYFGPGTRLLVL.

This clonotype was counted a few times. CDR3 bases: TGTGCCAGCAGCACATGGACAGGACTCAGCACAGATACGCAGTATTTT. This translates into CASSTWTGLSTDTQYF. The genes are TRBV11-3 and TRBJ2-3, with TRBD1 identical over 7 bases. From germline, CDR1 is SGHNT and CDR2 YENEEA. The trim removed 5 bases at V and 0 bases at J, leaving 8 bases unmatched. The CDR3 totals 16 residues. Variable domain in full (rest from reference TRBV11-3 and TRBJ2-3): EAGVVQSPRYKIIEKKQPVAFWCNPISGHNTLYWYLQNLGQGPELLIRYENEEAVDDSQLPKDRFSAERLKGVDSTLKIQPAELGDSAVYLCASSTWTGLSTDTQYFGPGTRLTVL.

This clonotype was recorded only once. The genes are TRBV3-1 and TRBJ2-5; no clear D gene. Germline V lookup: CDR1 LGHDT, CDR2 YNNKEL (reference sequence). The CDR3 contains 15 residues. The V and J ends lost 3 bases and 0 bases respectively, with 11 bases between them. The CDR3 protein is CASSHVQTDQETQYF. CDR3 DNA: TGTGCCAGCAGCCACGTCCAGACGGACCAAGAGACCCAGTACTTC.

A few counts support this clonotype. V is TRBV7-2 and J is TRBJ1-2; no reliable D call. The CDR3 is made up of 13 amino acids. V gave up 5 bases and J gave up 6 bases, with 13 bases separating them. Looked up from germline, CDR1 is SGHTA and CDR2 is FQGNSA. CDR3 sequence: CASSRGPPDGYTF. The CDR3 DNA follows: TGTGCCAGCAGCCGTGGGCCCCCCGATGGCTACACCTTC.

The CDR3 nucleotides read TGTGCCAGCAGCCTCGGGGGGTCCGAGCTTAAAGAGACCCAGTACTTC. It is translated as CASSLGGSELKETQYF. The chain combines TRBV5-4 with TRBJ2-5, with TRBD2 matching over 7 bases. Trimming at V came to 4 bases and at J to 3 bases, leaving 12 bases not matched to a gene. CDR1 is SGHNT and CDR2 is YYREEE in the germline V gene (reference sequence). The CDR3 runs 16 residues.

This clonotype has just a few counts. The CDR3 coding sequence is TGTGCCAGCAGCCCCCGGACAGCCCAGAATGAGCAGTTCTTC. Amino acids: CASSPRTAQNEQFF. The V call is TRBV7-6, the J call TRBJ2-1; maybe TRBD1 (6 bases). The CDR3 has 14 residues. V was clipped by 5 bases and J by 7 bases, with 15 bases between them. Germline V gene lookup returns CDR1 SGHVS and CDR2 FNYEAQ.

The V call is TRBV12-3 or TRBV12-4, the J call TRBJ1-2, with TRBD1 identical over 7 bases. The ends lost 5 bases at V and 8 bases at J; junction bases unmatched: 11. This CDR3 has 14 amino acids. The CDR3 coding sequence is TGTGCCAGCAGTCCTACAGGGGCACTAGGCGGCTACACCTTC. It yields the protein CASSPTGALGGYTF.

This clonotype has at least ten counts. The chain links TRBV7-2 to TRBJ2-2, with D possibly being TRBD2 (6 bases). The CDR3 is 16 amino acids. V gave up 5 bases and J gave up 6 bases, with 19 bases separating them. Looked up from germline, CDR1 is SGHTA and CDR2 is FQGNSA. The CDR3 is CASSSRATPGAGELFF. CDR3 bases: TGTGCCAGCAGCAGTCGGGCCACCCCGGGGGCCGGGGAGCTGTTTTTT.

The chain has TRBV7-2 and TRBJ2-7; D uncertain. CDR1 and CDR2 from the germline V gene are SGHTA and FQGNSA. The CDR3 is made up of 11 amino acids. V lost 4 bases and J lost 5, with 6 bases in between. The CDR3, as DNA: TGTGCCAGCAGCTCTCTAGACGAGCAGTACTTC. This translates into CASSSLDEQYF.

This clonotype was seen at least ten times. The chain recombines TRBV7-2 with TRBJ1-2; D gene uncertain. The germline CDR1 and CDR2 sequences are SGHTA and FQGNSA. This CDR3 spans 10 amino acids. The V end lost 1 base, the J end lost 7 bases, and 1 base lay between the germline ends. Here the CDR3 reads CASSLGGYTF. CDR3 bases: TGTGCCAGCAGCTTAGGTGGCTACACCTTC.

This clonotype was counted only a few times. The V and J genes are TRBV7-9 and TRBJ1-5, with D maybe TRBD1 (6 bases). Germline lookup yields CDR1 SEHNR and CDR2 FQNEAQ (reference sequence). CDR3 size: 17 residues. V was shortened by 1 base and J by 7 bases, with 20 bases between the two germline ends. The CDR3 protein is CASSLGGGGQDGQPQHF. CDR3 DNA sequence: TGTGCCAGCAGCTTAGGTGGAGGGGGGCAGGATGGGCAGCCCCAGCATTTT. The whole variable domain, filled in from reference TRBV7-9 and TRBJ1-5, reads DTGVSQNPRHKITKRGQNVTFRCDPISEHNRLYWYRQTLGQGPEFLTYFQNEAQLEKSRLLSDRFSAERPKGSFSTLEIQRTEQGDSAMYLCASSLGGGGQDGQPQHFGDGTRLSIL.

The CDR3 nucleotides read TGCGCCAGCAGCTACCTAGGAGGGGTTAACGAGCAGTACTTC. This gives the protein CASSYLGGVNEQYF. V usage is TRBV4-1 and J usage is TRBJ2-7, with D possibly being TRBD2 (6 bases). The V gene's germline CDR1 is MGHRA and CDR2 YSYEKL. V was trimmed by 5 bases and J by 5 bases, leaving 16 bases between them. The CDR3 is made up of 14 amino acids.

This clonotype came up once. The CDR3 spells CAISGGGAHNEQFF. CDR3 sequence (DNA): TGTGCCATCAGTGGAGGCGGGGCACACAATGAGCAGTTCTTC. This chain links TRBV10-3 with TRBJ2-1; tentatively, D is TRBD2 (6 bases). The CDR3 totals 14 residues. Germline-derived CDR1 and CDR2 are ENHRY and SYGVKD. V lost 4 bases to trimming and J lost 5 bases, with 12 bases between them.